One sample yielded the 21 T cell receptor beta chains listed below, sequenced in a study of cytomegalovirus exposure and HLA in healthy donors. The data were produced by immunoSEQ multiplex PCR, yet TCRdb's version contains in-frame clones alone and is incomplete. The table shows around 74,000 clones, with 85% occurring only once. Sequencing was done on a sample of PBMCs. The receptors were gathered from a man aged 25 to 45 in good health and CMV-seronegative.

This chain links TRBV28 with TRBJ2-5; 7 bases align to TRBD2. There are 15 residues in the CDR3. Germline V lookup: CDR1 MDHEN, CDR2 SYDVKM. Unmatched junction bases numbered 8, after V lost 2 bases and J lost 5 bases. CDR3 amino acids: CASSLGGSTRETQYF. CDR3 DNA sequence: TGTGCCAGCAGTTTAGGCGGGAGTACAAGGGAGACCCAGTACTTC.

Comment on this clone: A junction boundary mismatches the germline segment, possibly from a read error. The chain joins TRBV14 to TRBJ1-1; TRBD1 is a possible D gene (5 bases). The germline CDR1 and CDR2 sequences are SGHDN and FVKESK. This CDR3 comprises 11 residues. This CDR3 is CASSQAGTLMF. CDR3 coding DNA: TGTGCCAGCAGCCAAGCCGGGACTCTCATGTTT.

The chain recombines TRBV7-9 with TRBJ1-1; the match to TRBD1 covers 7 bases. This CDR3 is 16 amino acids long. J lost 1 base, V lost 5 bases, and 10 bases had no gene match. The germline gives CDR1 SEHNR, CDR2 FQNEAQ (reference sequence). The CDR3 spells CASSPLPQGENTEAFF. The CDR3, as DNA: TGTGCCAGCAGCCCCCTCCCGCAGGGGGAGAACACTGAAGCTTTCTTT.

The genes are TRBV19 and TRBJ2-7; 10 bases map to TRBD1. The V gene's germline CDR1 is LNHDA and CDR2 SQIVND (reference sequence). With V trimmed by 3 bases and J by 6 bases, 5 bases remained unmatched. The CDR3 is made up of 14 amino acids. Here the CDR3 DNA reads TGTGCCAGTAGTATGGGACAGGGGTTGGGCGAGCAGTACTTC. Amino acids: CASSMGQGLGEQYF.

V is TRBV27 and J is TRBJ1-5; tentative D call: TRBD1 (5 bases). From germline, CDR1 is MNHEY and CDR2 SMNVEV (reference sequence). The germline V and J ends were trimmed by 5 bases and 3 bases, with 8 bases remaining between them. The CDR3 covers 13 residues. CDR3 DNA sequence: TGTGCCAGCAGTCAGGGATTCAATCAGCCCCAGCATTTT. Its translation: CASSQGFNQPQHF.

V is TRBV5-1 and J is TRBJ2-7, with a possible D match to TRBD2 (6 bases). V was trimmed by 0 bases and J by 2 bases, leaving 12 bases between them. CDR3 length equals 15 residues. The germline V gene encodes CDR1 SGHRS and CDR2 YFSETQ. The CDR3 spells CASSLGDFGAYEQYV. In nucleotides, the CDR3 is TGCGCCAGCAGCTTGGGGGACTTCGGAGCCTACGAGCAGTACGTC.

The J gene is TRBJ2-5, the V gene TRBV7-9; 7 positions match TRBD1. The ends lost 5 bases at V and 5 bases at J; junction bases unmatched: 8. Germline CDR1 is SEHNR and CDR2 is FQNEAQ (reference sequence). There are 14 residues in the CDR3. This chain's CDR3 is CASSRQGGWETQYF. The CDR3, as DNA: TGTGCCAGCAGCCGACAAGGGGGCTGGGAGACCCAGTACTTC.

The CDR3 sequence: CAISEQTQGATEAFF. The CDR3 bases are TGTGCCATCAGTGAACAAACCCAGGGGGCGACTGAAGCTTTCTTT. The chain couples TRBV10-3 to TRBJ1-1; 8 nucleotides align to TRBD1. Per germline, CDR1 ENHRY and CDR2 SYGVKD. The CDR3 runs to 15 residues. The V and J ends lost 3 bases and 5 bases, in that order; junction bases with no gene match: 8.

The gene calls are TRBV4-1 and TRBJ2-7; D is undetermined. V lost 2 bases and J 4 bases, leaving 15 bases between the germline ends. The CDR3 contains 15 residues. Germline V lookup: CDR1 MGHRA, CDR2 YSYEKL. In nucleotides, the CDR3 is TGCGCCAGCAGCCAAACTGTACAACCCAGGTACGAGCAGTACTTC. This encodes CASSQTVQPRYEQYF.

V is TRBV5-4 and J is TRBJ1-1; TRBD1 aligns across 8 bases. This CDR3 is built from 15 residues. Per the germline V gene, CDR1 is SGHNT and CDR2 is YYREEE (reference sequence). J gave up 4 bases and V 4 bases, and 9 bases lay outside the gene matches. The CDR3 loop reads CASSHPDRGFTEAFF. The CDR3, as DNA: TGTGCCAGCAGCCATCCCGACAGGGGTTTCACTGAAGCTTTCTTT.

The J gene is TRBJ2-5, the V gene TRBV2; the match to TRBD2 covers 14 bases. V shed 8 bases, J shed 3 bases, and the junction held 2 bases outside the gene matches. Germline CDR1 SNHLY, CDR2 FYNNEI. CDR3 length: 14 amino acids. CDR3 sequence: CASLGLAGEETQYF. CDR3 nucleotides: TGTGCCAGCCTGGGACTAGCGGGAGAAGAGACCCAGTACTTC. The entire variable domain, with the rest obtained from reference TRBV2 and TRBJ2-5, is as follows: EPEVTQTPSHQVTQMGQEVILRCVPISNHLYFYWYRQILGQKVEFLVSFYNNEISEKSEIFDDQFSVERPDGSNFTLKIRSTKLEDSAMYFCASLGLAGEETQYFGPGTRLLVL.

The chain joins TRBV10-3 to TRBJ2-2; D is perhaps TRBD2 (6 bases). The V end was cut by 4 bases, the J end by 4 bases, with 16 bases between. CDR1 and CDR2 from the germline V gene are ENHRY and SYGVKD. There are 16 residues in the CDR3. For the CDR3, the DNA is TGTGCCATCAGTGGGATTAGCGGTATGCCCACCGGGGAGCTGTTTTTT. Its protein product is CAISGISGMPTGELFF.

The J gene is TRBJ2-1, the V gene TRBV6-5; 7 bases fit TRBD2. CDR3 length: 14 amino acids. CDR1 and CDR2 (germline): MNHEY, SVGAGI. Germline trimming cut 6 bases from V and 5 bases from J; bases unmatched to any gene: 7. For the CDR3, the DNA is TGTGCCAGCAGGCCACCGGGGAGGGACAATGAGCAGTTCTTC. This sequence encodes CASRPPGRDNEQFF.

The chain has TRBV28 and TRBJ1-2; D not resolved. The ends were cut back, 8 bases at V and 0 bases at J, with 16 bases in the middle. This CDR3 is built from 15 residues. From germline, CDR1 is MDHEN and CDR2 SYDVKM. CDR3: CASFLAHSTNYGYTF. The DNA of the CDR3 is TGTGCCAGCTTCCTGGCCCACAGTACTAACTATGGCTACACCTTC.

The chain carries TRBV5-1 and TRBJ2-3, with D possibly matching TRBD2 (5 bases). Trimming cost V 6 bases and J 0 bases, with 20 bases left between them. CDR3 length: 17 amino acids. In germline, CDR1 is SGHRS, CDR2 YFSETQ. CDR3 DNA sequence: TGCGCCAGCAATGGCGTTCCACTAGAGGGAAGCACAGATACGCAGTATTTT. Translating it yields CASNGVPLEGSTDTQYF. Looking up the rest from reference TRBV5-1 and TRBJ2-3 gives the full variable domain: KAGVTQTPRYLIKTRGQQVTLSCSPISGHRSVSWYQQTPGQGLQFLFEYFSETQRNKGNFPGRFSGRQFSNSRSEMNVSTLELGDSALYLCASNGVPLEGSTDTQYFGPGTRLTVL.

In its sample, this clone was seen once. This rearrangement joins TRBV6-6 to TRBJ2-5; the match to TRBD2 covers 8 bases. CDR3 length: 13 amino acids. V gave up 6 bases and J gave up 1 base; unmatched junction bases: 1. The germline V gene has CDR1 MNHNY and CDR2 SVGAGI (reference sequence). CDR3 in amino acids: CASRGLAQETQYF. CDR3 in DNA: TGTGCCAGCAGAGGACTAGCCCAAGAGACCCAGTACTTC.

CDR3: CASSAYTLPSGGTDTQYF. The CDR3 region has the DNA TGCGCCAGCAGCGCTTATACTCTACCTAGCGGGGGAACAGATACGCAGTATTTT. J is TRBJ2-3 and V is TRBV5-1; 10 bases fit TRBD2. The CDR3 runs to 18 residues. CDR1 and CDR2 (germline): SGHRS, YFSETQ. V was pared by 4 bases and J by 3 bases, with 14 bases of the junction left unmatched.

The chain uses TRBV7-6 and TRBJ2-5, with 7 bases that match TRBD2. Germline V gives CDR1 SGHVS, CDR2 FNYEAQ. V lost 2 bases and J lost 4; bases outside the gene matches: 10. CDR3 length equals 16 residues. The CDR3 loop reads CASSLLKGGLGETQYF. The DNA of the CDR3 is TGTGCCAGCAGCTTACTCAAGGGAGGGCTGGGAGAGACCCAGTACTTC.

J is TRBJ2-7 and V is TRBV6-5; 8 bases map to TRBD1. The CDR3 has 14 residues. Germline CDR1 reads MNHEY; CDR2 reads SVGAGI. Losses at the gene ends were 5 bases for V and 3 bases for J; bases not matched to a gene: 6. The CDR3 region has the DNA TGTGCCAGCAGTACCGGACAGGGTTACTACGAGCAGTACTTC. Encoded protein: CASSTGQGYYEQYF.

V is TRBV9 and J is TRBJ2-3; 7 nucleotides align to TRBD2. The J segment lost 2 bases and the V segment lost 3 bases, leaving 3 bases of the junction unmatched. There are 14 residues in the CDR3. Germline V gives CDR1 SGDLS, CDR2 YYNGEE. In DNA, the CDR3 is TGTGCCAGCAGCGCCCTAGCGGACACAGATACGCAGTATTTT. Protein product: CASSALADTDTQYF.

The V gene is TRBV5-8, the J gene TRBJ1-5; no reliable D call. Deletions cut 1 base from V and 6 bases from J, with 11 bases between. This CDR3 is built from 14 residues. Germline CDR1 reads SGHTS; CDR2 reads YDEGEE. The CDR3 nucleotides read TGTGCCAGCAGCTTGTCGGGGTCGGGTCAGCCCCAGCATTTT. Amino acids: CASSLSGSGQPQHF.